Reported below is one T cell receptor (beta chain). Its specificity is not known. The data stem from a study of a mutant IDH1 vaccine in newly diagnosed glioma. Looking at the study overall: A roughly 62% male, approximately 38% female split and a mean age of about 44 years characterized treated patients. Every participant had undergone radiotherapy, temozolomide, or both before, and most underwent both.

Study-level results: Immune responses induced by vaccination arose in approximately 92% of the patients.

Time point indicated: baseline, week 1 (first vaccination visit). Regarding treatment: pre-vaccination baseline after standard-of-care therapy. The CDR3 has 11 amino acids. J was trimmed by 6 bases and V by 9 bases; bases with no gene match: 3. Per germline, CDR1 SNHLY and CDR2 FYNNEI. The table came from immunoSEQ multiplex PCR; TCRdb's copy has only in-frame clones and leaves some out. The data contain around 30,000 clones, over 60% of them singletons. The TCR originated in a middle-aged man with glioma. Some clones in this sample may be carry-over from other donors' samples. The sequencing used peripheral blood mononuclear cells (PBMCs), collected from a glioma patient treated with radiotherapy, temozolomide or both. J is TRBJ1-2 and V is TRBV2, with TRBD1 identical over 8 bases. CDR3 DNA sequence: TGTGCCAGTGGACAGGGAAATGGCTACACCTTC. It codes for CASGQGNGYTF.